This TCR beta chain was captured by sequencing in a study of cytomegalovirus exposure and HLA in healthy donors. The PCR contained 60 Vbeta and 13 Jbeta primers. Data came from immunoSEQ multiplex PCR; TCRdb stores just in-frame clones and leaves some out. The table includes some 220,000 clones, around 89% detected once. Germline lookup yields CDR1 SQVTM and CDR2 ANQGSEA. This CDR3 spans 13 amino acids. The ends were cut back, 1 base at V and 4 bases at J, with 10 bases in the middle. The sequencing input was PBMCs. This receptor was identified in a woman aged 18 to 35 in good health and CMV-seronegative. This sequence joins TRBV29-1 and TRBJ2-5; possibly TRBD1 for D (5 bases). The DNA of the CDR3 is TGCAGCGTTGAAGCAGGGTTTGGAGAGACCCAGTACTTC. Translation: CSVEAGFGETQYF.